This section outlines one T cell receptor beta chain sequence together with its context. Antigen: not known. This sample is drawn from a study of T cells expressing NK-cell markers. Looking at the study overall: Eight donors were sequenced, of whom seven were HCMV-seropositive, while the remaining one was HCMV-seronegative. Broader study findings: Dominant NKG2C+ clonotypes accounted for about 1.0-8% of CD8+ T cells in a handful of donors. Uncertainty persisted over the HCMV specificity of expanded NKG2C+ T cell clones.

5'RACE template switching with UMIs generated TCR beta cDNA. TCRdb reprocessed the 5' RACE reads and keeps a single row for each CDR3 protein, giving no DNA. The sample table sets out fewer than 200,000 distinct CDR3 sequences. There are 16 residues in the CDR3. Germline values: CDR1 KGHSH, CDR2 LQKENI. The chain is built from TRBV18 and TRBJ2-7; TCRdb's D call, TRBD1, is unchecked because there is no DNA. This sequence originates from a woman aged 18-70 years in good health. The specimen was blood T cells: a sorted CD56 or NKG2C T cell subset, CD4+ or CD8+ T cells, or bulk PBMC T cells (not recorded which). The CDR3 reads CASSPSDRGHSYEQYF.